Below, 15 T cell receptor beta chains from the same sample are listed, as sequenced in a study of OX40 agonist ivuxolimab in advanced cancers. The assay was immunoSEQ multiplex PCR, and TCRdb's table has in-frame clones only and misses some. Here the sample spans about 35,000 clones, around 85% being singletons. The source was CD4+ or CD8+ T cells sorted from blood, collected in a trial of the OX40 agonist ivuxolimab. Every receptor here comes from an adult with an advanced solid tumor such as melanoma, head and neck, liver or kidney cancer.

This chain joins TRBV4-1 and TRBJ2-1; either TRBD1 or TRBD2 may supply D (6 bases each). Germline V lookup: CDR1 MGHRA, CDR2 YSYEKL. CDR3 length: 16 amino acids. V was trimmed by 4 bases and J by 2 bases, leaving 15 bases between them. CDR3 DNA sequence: TGCGCCAGCAGCCTCTTTGTGGAGGGGGCCTACAATGAGCAGTTCTTC. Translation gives CASSLFVEGAYNEQFF.

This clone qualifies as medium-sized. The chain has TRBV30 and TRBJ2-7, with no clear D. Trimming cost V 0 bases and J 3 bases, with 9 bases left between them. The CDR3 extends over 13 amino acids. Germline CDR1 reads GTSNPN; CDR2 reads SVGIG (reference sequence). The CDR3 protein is CAWSVIPGYEQYF. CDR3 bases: TGTGCCTGGAGTGTAATCCCGGGCTACGAGCAGTACTTC.

CDR3 sequence: CASSGGGNEQFF. DNA of the CDR3: TGTGCCAGTAGCGGGGGAGGGAATGAGCAGTTCTTC. The chain uses TRBV6-4 and TRBJ2-1; 9 nucleotides agree with TRBD2. The length of the CDR3 is 12 residues. Germline V CDR1 and CDR2: MRHNA, SNTAGT. The V and J ends lost 9 bases and 7 bases, in that order; junction bases with no gene match: 4.

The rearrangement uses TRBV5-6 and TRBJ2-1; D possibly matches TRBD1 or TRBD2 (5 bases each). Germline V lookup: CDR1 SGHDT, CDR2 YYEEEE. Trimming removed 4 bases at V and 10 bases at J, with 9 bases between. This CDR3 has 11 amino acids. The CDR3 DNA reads TGTGCCAGCAGCAAGGGGACCGAGCAGTTCTTC. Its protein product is CASSKGTEQFF.

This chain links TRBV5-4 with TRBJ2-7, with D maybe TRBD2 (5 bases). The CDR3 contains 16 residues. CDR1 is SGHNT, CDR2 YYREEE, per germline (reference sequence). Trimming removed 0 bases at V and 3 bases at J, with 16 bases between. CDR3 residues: CASSLGIGGTNYEQYF. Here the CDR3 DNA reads TGTGCCAGCAGCTTGGGAATTGGAGGCACAAACTACGAGCAGTACTTC. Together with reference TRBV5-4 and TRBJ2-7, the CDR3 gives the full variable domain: ETGVTQSPTHLIKTRGQQVTLRCSSQSGHNTVSWYQQALGQGPQFIFQYYREEENGRGNFPPRFSGLQFPNYSSELNVNALELDDSALYLCASSLGIGGTNYEQYFGPGTRLTVT.

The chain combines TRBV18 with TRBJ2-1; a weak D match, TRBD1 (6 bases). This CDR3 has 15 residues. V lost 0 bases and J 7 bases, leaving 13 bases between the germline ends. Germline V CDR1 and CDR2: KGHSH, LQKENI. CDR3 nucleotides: TGTGCCAGCTCACCACCTCTTACAGGGTCGAATGAGCAGTTCTTC. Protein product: CASSPPLTGSNEQFF.

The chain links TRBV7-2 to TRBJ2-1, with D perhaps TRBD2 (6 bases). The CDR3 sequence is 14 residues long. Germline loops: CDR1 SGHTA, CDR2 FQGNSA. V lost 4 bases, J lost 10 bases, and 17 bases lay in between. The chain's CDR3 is CASSSTGGWEEQFF. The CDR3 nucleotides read TGTGCCAGCAGCTCCACCGGAGGGTGGGAGGAGCAGTTCTTC.

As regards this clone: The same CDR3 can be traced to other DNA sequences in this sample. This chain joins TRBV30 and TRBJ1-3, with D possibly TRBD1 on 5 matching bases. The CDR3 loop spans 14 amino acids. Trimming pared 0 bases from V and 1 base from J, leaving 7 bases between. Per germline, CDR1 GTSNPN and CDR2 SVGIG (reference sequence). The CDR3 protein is CAWSVGGSGNTIYF. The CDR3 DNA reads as TGTGCCTGGAGTGTGGGGGGTTCTGGAAACACCATATATTTT.

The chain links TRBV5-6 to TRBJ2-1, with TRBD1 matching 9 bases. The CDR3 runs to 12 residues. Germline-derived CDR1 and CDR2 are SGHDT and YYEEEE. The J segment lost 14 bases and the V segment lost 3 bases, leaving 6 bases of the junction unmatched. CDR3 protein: CASSYDRGIKFF. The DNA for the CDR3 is TGTGCCAGCAGCTACGACAGGGGGATTAAGTTCTTC. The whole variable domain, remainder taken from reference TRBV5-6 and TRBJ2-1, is DAGVTQSPTHLIKTRGQQVTLRCSPKSGHDTVSWYQQALGQGPQFIFQYYEEEERQRGNFPDRFSGHQFPNYSSELNVNALLLGDSALYLCASSYDRGIKFFGPGTRLTVL.

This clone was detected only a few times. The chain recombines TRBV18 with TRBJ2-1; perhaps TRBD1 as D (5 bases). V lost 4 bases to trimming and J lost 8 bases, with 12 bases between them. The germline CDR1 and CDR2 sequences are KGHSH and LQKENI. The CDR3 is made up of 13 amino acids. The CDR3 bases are TGTGCCAGCTCACAATGGGGCCTAGATGAGCAGTTCTTC. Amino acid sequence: CASSQWGLDEQFF.

Here the CDR3 reads CASSQVTGTAKETQYF. The CDR3 DNA reads TGCGCCAGCAGCCAAGTTACCGGGACAGCGAAAGAGACCCAGTACTTC. This chain connects TRBV4-1 to TRBJ2-5; 7 nucleotides align to TRBD1. Germline V gene sequence: CDR1 MGHRA, CDR2 YSYEKL. After removal of 1 base from V and 3 bases from J, the junction contained 8 bases not matched to a gene. The CDR3 has 16 amino acids.

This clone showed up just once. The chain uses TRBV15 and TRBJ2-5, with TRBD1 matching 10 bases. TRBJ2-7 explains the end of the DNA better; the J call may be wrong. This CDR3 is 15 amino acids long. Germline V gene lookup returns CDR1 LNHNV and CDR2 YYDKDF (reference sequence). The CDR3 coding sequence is TGTGCCACCAGTACTGGACAGGGGGAATCCTACGAGCAGTACTTC. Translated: CATSTGQGESYEQYF.

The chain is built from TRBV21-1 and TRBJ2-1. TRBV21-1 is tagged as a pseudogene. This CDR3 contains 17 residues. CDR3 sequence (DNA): TGTGCCAGCAGCAAAGCGGAAGGCCTCATCGGCTACAATGAGCAGTTCTTC. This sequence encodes CASSKAEGLIGYNEQFF.

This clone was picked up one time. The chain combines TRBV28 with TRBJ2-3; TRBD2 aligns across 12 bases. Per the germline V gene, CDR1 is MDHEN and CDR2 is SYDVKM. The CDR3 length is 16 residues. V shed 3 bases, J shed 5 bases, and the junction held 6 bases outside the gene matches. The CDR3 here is CASSFPTSGREDTQYF. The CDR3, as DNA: TGTGCCAGCAGTTTCCCGACTAGCGGGAGAGAAGATACGCAGTATTTT.

Written as DNA, the CDR3 is TGTGCCAGCAGCCAATCTCCCGGACTAGCGGCCAATGAGCAGTTCTTC. Translated: CASSQSPGLAANEQFF. The chain joins TRBV4-2 to TRBJ2-1; 10 bases match TRBD2. The V and J ends lost 2 bases and 6 bases, in that order; junction bases with no gene match: 7. Germline V gene lookup returns CDR1 LGHNA and CDR2 YNFKEQ. This CDR3 has 16 amino acids.